This T cell receptor (beta chain) was documented in a study of cytomegalovirus exposure and HLA in healthy donors. Study outcomes and limitations: For most subjects, TCR beta sequences were reported to predict HLA-A and HLA-B alleles with accuracy.

Comment on this clone: Its specificity is not known.

V shed 8 bases and J shed 4 bases, with 17 bases lying between them. CDR3 size: 14 residues. CDR1 is MNHNS, CDR2 SASEGT, per germline. PCR primers comprised 60 Vbeta and 13 Jbeta primers. TCRdb keeps only in-frame clones here, not all; method: immunoSEQ multiplex PCR. Of roughly 110,000 clones detected, more than 65% appear once; the ten largest clones hold approximately 2.4%. The chain employs TRBV6-1 and TRBJ1-1, with D maybe TRBD1 (5 bases). The sample comprised PBMCs. This clonotype originated in a man aged 30 to 45 in good health and CMV-seronegative. CDR3 in DNA: TGTGCCAGCCGAGCGTTGGCAGGGCTCACTGAAGCTTTCTTT. Its protein is CASRALAGLTEAFF.